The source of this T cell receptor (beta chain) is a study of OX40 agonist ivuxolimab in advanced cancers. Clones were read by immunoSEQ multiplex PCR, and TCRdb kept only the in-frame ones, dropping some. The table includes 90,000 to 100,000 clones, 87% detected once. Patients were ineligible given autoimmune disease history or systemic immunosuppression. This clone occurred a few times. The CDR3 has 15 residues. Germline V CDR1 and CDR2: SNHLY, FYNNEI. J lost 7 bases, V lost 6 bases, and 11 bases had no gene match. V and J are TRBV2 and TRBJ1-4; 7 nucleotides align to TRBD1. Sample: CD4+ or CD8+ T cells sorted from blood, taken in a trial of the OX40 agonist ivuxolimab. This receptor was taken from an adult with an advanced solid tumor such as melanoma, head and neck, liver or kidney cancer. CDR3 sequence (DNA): TGTGCCAGCAGGGGCGGGACAGCCAGGGGTGAAAAACTGTTTTTT. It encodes CASRGGTARGEKLFF.